This paragraph reports one T cell receptor (beta chain). Antigen specificity is unknown. The CDR3 runs 13 residues. The germline V gene encodes CDR1 ENHRY and CDR2 SYGVKD. Trimming cost V 6 bases and J 3 bases, with 12 bases left between them. These data originate in a study of regulatory T cells in long-lasting Graves disease. Study-wide results and limits: Persistent disease showed a preference for TRBV28, TRBJ1-2 and TRBJ2-5. Persistent Graves' patients showed less TCR diversity than newly diagnosed patients showed.

The time point: persistent/refractory GD, antithyroid drugs over 5 years with positive TRAb. Scientists built the TCR library using RNA that was extracted from PBMCs. Arm-PCR of CDR3 regions and iRepertoire HTBI primers were used to build TCR beta libraries. A single record per CDR3 protein comes from TCRdb applying MiXCR to the multiplex PCR reads. This table holds roughly 400,000 distinct CDR3 sequences, roughly 20% found once. Here the sequenced sample was peripheral blood mononuclear cells (PBMCs), taken when the disease was refractory, from a patient treated with antithyroid drugs. V gene TRBV10-3 combines with J gene TRBJ2-7; weak D call: TRBD1 (6 bases). The TCR sequence derives from a female donor with Graves disease. CDR3 sequence reads: CAISQGLVYEQYF. The CDR3 DNA sequence: TGTGCCATCAGCCAGGGGTTGGTCTACGAGCAGTACTTC.